This T cell receptor beta chain was recovered during a study of shared clonotypes between healthy human individuals. Study-level points and caveats: A generally larger estimated richness was seen in naive subsets than in memory subsets. Relative to their counterparts shared across all four donors, non-shared clonotypes exhibited diminished generation probabilities. Large depth notwithstanding, sorted-subset sequencing proved incomplete by rarefaction.

This CDR3 is built from 14 residues. Germline V gene lookup returns CDR1 MNHNS and CDR2 SASEGT. V lost 5 bases and J lost 3, with 14 bases in between. Sequenced by immunoSEQ multiplex PCR; TCRdb stores in-frame clones only, minus some. The table shows some 1.5 million clones, with 95% to 99% occurring only once. Concerning this clone itself: Antigen unknown.

Recent acute infections and vaccinations were absent in the healthy HIV-negative adult donors. Sequencing input: naive CD4+ T cells sorted from blood. The subset: CD45RA+ positively selected. The rearrangement links TRBV6-1 to TRBJ2-7; possibly TRBD1 for D (7 bases). The source of this sequence is a man younger than 40 in good health. The CDR3 is CASSLEGQFYEQYF. The CDR3, as DNA: TGTGCCAGCAGTCTGGAGGGACAGTTCTACGAGCAGTACTTC.